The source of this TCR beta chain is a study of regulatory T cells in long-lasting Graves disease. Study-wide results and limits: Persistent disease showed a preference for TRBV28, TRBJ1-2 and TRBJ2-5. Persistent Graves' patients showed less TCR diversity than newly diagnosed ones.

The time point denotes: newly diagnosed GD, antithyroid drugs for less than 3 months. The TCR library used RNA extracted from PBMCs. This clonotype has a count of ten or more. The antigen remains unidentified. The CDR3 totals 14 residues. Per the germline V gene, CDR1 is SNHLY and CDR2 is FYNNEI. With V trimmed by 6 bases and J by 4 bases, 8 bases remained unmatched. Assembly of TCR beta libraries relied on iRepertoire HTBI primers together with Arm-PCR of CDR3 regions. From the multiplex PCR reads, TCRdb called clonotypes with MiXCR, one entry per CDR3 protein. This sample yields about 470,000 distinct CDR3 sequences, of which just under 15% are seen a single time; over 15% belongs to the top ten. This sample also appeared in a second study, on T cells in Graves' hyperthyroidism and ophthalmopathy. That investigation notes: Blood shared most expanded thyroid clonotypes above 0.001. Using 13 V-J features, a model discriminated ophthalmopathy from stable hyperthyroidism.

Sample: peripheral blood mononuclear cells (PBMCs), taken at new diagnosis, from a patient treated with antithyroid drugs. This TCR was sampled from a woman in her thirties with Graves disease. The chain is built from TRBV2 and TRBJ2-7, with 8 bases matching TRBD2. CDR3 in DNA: TGTGCCAGCAGCGTCAGCGGGAGCCCATACGAGCAGTACTTC. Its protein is CASSVSGSPYEQYF.